The rows below give T cell receptor beta chains drawn from one sample of a study of shared clonotypes between healthy human individuals. Using immunoSEQ multiplex PCR, the repertoire was profiled, and TCRdb retains in-frame clones only, with some absent. The data hold about 2.1 million clones, with approximately 94% observed a single time. Input material: naive CD8+ T cells from PBMCs. Receptors originate from a man aged 18 to 30 in good health. Some clones in this sample may be carry-over from other donors' samples. Each CDR3 is given with its conserved first and last residue. Each record gives: J gene, V gene, CDR3 protein.

J gene: TRBJ1-5
V gene: TRBV10-3
CDR3 protein: CAISGVWEGSNQPQHF

J gene: TRBJ2-7
V gene: TRBV15
CDR3 protein: CATSIPGQGGIEQYF

J gene: TRBJ2-7
V gene: TRBV28
CDR3 protein: CASSGSSGISFEQYF

J gene: TRBJ2-5
V gene: TRBV4-3
CDR3 protein: CASSQDRGPRETQYF

J gene: TRBJ2-7
V gene: TRBV4-1
CDR3 protein: CASSQLAASSYEQYF

J gene: TRBJ2-2
V gene: TRBV27
CDR3 protein: CASSSNPGELFF

J gene: TRBJ2-1
V gene: TRBV11-2
CDR3 protein: CASSLSGRSSYNEQFF

J gene: TRBJ2-1
V gene: TRBV27
CDR3 protein: CASSFGEGAVNNEQFF

J gene: TRBJ2-7
V gene: TRBV5-1
CDR3 protein: CASSEGSLYEQYF

J gene: TRBJ2-1
V gene: TRBV2
CDR3 protein: CASSDPDSPSYNEQFF

J gene: TRBJ1-3
V gene: TRBV7-3
CDR3 protein: CANRGSGNTIYF

J gene: TRBJ1-1
V gene: TRBV10-1
CDR3 protein: CASSESRIGGKDTEAFF

J gene: TRBJ1-3
V gene: TRBV19
CDR3 protein: CASSLAWEGSGNTIYF

J gene: TRBJ2-1
V gene: TRBV27
CDR3 protein: CASSLSLAGGPRFF

J gene: TRBJ2-7
V gene: TRBV2
CDR3 protein: CASRLDGSALTYEQYF

J gene: TRBJ2-1
V gene: TRBV6-5
CDR3 protein: CASSSGLYNEQFF

J gene: TRBJ2-1
V gene: TRBV4-1
CDR3 protein: CASARREGNNEQFF

J gene: TRBJ1-3
V gene: TRBV4-1
CDR3 protein: CASSQLNTIYF

J gene: TRBJ2-5
V gene: TRBV28
CDR3 protein: CASSPGGEGETQYF

J gene: TRBJ2-4
V gene: TRBV10-2
CDR3 protein: CASRLAGGQNIQYF

J gene: TRBJ2-7
V gene: TRBV6-6
CDR3 protein: CASRGLGEQYF

J gene: TRBJ1-2
V gene: TRBV19
CDR3 protein: CASTPEGGNYGYTF

J gene: TRBJ2-4
V gene: TRBV6-6
CDR3 protein: CASSSGLADQKNIQYF

J gene: TRBJ2-1
V gene: TRBV27
CDR3 protein: CASSLIGSAYYNEQFF

J gene: TRBJ2-7
V gene: TRBV27
CDR3 protein: CASSLDRSPAYEQYF

J gene: TRBJ1-4
V gene: TRBV27
CDR3 protein: CASSYRATNEKLFF

J gene: TRBJ1-2
V gene: TRBV5-6
CDR3 protein: CASSPQGSAWYGYTF

J gene: TRBJ2-1
V gene: TRBV6-1
CDR3 protein: CASSQLAAQYNEQFF

J gene: TRBJ2-6
V gene: TRBV5-6
CDR3 protein: CASTHGAAGANVLTF

J gene: TRBJ1-1
V gene: TRBV6-6
CDR3 protein: CASSYERIEAFF

J gene: TRBJ1-2
V gene: TRBV28
CDR3 protein: CASSLDRSGGRLGYTF

J gene: TRBJ2-1
V gene: TRBV4-3
CDR3 protein: CASSQVWHEQFF

J gene: TRBJ2-5
V gene: TRBV25-1
CDR3 protein: CASSESWGRGIEETQYF

J gene: TRBJ2-2
V gene: TRBV28
CDR3 protein: CASSLTGLGTGELFF

J gene: TRBJ2-5
V gene: TRBV29-1
CDR3 protein: CSVVPGPYQTQYF

J gene: TRBJ2-7
V gene: TRBV28
CDR3 protein: CASSQGQGFYEQYF

J gene: TRBJ1-1
V gene: TRBV15
CDR3 protein: CATSRTSNTEAFF

J gene: TRBJ2-5
V gene: TRBV6-6
CDR3 protein: CASSYFQTYQETQYF

J gene: TRBJ2-1
V gene: TRBV27
CDR3 protein: CASSSRGREVYNEQFF

J gene: TRBJ2-3
V gene: TRBV7-6
CDR3 protein: CASSQLLIAGGPDTQYF

J gene: TRBJ2-3
V gene: TRBV9
CDR3 protein: CASSTNWNTQYF

J gene: TRBJ1-5
V gene: TRBV5-1
CDR3 protein: CASIMGRDRGLYSNQPQHF

J gene: TRBJ2-2
V gene: TRBV7-9
CDR3 protein: CASSVGTDYTGELFF

J gene: TRBJ1-4
V gene: TRBV27
CDR3 protein: CASRATGTGDEKLFF

J gene: TRBJ1-1
V gene: TRBV6-5
CDR3 protein: CASSSQLNTEAFF

J gene: TRBJ2-3
V gene: TRBV19
CDR3 protein: CASSDRDRGLRYF

J gene: TRBJ2-5
V gene: TRBV6-7
CDR3 protein: CASGLGQETQYF

J gene: TRBJ2-7
V gene: TRBV27
CDR3 protein: CASSPLVRGPDEQYF

J gene: TRBJ2-1
V gene: TRBV7-9
CDR3 protein: CASSPPGRRSYNEQFF

J gene: TRBJ2-2
V gene: TRBV19
CDR3 protein: CASSITPGTGELFF

J gene: TRBJ2-7
V gene: TRBV15
CDR3 protein: CATSRGGGPTYEQYF

J gene: TRBJ2-7
V gene: TRBV7-2
CDR3 protein: CASSSFDIYEQYF

J gene: TRBJ2-3
V gene: TRBV27
CDR3 protein: CASSLQTSGLTDTQYF

J gene: TRBJ1-1
V gene: TRBV5-1
CDR3 protein: CASSGGNTEAFF

J gene: TRBJ1-2
V gene: TRBV29-1
CDR3 protein: CSVRETALTLYGYTF

J gene: TRBJ1-2
V gene: TRBV29-1
CDR3 protein: CSVEDTGPDYGYTF